The clone carrying this T cell receptor beta chain occurred many times. TCRdb re-called the 5' RACE reads with MiXCR, one entry per CDR3 protein. Of hundreds of thousands of distinct CDR3 sequences in the sample, roughly 18% are singletons; the top ten hold approximately 12%. The sample comes from a study of T-cell memory formation after mild COVID-19. This CDR3 comprises 11 residues. In germline, CDR1 is SQVTM, CDR2 ANQGSEA. Germline trimming cut 4 bases from V and 5 bases from J; bases unmatched to any gene: 1. What was sequenced was PBMCs or a T cell subset sorted from them (not recorded which). This receptor was obtained from an adult woman who had mild COVID-19 (a few samples of this study predate the infection). Cell type and time point are not known. The chain couples TRBV29-1 to TRBJ1-2; 7 nucleotides align to TRBD1. CDR3: CSVGQGYGYTF. In DNA, the CDR3 is TGCAGCGTTGGACAGGGTTATGGCTACACCTTC.